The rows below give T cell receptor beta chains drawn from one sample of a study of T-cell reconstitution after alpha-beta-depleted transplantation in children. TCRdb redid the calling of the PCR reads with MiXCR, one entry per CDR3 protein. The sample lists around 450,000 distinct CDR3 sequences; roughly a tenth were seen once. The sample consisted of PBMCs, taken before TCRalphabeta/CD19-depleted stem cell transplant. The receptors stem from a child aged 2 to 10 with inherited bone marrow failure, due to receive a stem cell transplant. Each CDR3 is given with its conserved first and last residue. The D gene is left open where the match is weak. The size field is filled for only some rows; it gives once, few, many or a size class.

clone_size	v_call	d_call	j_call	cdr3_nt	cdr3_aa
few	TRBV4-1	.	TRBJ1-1	TGCGCCAGCAGCCAAGCAAGATTTCGAGGTATGAACACTGAAGCTTTCTTT	CASSQARFRGMNTEAFF
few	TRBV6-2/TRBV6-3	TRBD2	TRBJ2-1	TGTGCCAGCAGTTACATGGGCGGGAGGGTCAATGAGCAGTTCTTC	CASSYMGGRVNEQFF
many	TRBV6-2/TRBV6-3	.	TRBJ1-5	TGTGCCAGCAGTTACTTCGGCGACAGTGGACAGCCCCAGCATTTT	CASSYFGDSGQPQHF
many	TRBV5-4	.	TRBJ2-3	TGTGCCAGCAGCTTGGACAGGGCTGGAGATACGCAGTATTTT	CASSLDRAGDTQYF
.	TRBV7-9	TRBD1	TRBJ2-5	TGTGCCAGCAGCATAGGACAGGGTCCCCAAGAGACCCAGTACTTC	CASSIGQGPQETQYF
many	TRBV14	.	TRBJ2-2	TGTGCCAGCAGCCGCCGACGGGGGAACACCGGGGAGCTGTTTTTT	CASSRRRGNTGELFF
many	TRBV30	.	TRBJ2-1	TGTGCCTGGACCGGGATGAACAATGAGCAGTTCTTC	CAWTGMNNEQFF
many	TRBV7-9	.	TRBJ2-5	TGTGCCAGCAGCTTAGTGTCAGGCCAAGAGACCCAGTACTTC	CASSLVSGQETQYF
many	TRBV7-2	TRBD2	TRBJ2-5	TGTGCCAGCAGCCCCACCCGAGGGACTAGCGGGGGAGAGACCCAGTACTTC	CASSPTRGTSGGETQYF
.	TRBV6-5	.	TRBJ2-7	TGTGCCAGCAGCCAAGGGAGTGCCGAGCAGTACTTC	CASSQGSAEQYF
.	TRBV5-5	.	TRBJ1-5	TGTGCCAGCAGCTTGGCCGACCGGTTGGGGCAGCCCCAGCATTTT	CASSLADRLGQPQHF
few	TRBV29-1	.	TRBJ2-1	TGCAGCGTTTCTATTAGGAACAGCCCTTACAATGAGCAGTTCTTC	CSVSIRNSPYNEQFF
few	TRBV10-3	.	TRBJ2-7	TGTGCCATCAGTGATGGGCAGGGGTTCTACGAGCAGTACTTC	CAISDGQGFYEQYF
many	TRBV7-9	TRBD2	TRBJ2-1	TGTGCCAGCAGTGGAATAGCGGGAGCGCTGGTATATGAGCAGTTCTTC	CASSGIAGALVYEQFF
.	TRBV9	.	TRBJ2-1	TGTGCCAGCAGCCCCGAGGGCCCCCACTACAATGAGCAGTTCTTC	CASSPEGPHYNEQFF
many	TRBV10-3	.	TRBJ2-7	TGTGCCATCAGTGAGCCCTATGCAGCGGCAACTTCCTACGAGCAGTACTTC	CAISEPYAAATSYEQYF
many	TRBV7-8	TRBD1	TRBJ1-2	TGTGCCAGCAGCTTGCCCAACGAACAGGGGGGATATGGCTACACCTTC	CASSLPNEQGGYGYTF
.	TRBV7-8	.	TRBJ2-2	TGTGCCAGCAGGATGGGGCTAGCCCCCCGGATCGGGGAGCTGTTTTTT	CASRMGLAPRIGELFF
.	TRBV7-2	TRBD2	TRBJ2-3	TGTGCCAGCAGCTTACCCCTAGCGGGAGGCACAGATACGCAGTATTTT	CASSLPLAGGTDTQYF
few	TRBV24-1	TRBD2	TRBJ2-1	TGTGCCACCAGTGATTTGACTAGCGGGCACTACAATGAGCAGTTCTTC	CATSDLTSGHYNEQFF
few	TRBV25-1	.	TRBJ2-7	TGTGCCAGCAGTGAATCAGAGGAGCAGTACTTC	CASSESEEQYF
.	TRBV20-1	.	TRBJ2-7	TGCAGTGCTGCACAGGGCCACGAGCAGTACTTC	CSAAQGHEQYF
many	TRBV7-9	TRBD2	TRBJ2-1	TGTGCCAGCAGCCGCGGCCGGGACTACTCCTACAATGAGCAGTTCTTC	CASSRGRDYSYNEQFF
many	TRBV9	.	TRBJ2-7	TGTGCCAGCAGCGTCTCTGACCCTCCCTACGAGCAGTACTTC	CASSVSDPPYEQYF
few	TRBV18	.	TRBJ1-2	TGTGCCAGCTCACCAGATCTCCAGGTCGGAGGCTACACCTTC	CASSPDLQVGGYTF
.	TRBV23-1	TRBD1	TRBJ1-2	TGCGCCAGCAGTCACGGGACAGGGCGTAACTATGGCTACACCTTC	CASSHGTGRNYGYTF
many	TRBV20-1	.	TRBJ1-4	TGCAGTGCTAGAGTCGCGTCGGGCGTAACTAATGAAAAACTGTTTTTT	CSARVASGVTNEKLFF
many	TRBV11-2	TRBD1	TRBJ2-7	TGTGCCAGCAGCCCCGGACAGGGATATGGCGAGCAGTACTTC	CASSPGQGYGEQYF
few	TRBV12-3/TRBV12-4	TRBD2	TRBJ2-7	TGTGCCAGCAGTCACACTAGCGGGAGTTCCCTACGGTTCTACGATAAGCAGTACTTC	CASSHTSGSSLRFYDKQYF
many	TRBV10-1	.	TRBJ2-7	TGCGCCAGCAGTGAGCCCCGGGGGCCCTACGAGCAGTACTTC	CASSEPRGPYEQYF
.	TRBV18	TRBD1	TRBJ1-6	TGTGCCAGCTCACCACGGTCCGGACAGGCTAATTCACCCCTCCACTTT	CASSPRSGQANSPLHF
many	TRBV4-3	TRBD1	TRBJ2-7	TGCGCCAGCAGCCAAGAGGTTGGGACAGGGGTCAGCTACGAGCAGTACTTC	CASSQEVGTGVSYEQYF
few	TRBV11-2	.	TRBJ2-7	TGTGCCAGCAGCGTAACGACTAGTGAGTTTGACGAGCAGTACTTC	CASSVTTSEFDEQYF
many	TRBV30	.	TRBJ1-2	TGTGCCTGGAGTCCACCCGGGGAGGGGCGGTATGGCTACACCTTC	CAWSPPGEGRYGYTF
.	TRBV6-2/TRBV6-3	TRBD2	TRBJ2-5	TGTGCCAGCACCCGGACTAGCGCGGAGACCCAGTACTTC	CASTRTSAETQYF
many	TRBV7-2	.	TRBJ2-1	TGTGCCAGCAGCTTAGGTTTCCCCAATGAGCAGTTCTTC	CASSLGFPNEQFF
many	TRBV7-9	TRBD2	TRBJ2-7	TGTGCCAGCAGCTCCGTAGACCGGGGGGACGAGCAGTACTTC	CASSSVDRGDEQYF
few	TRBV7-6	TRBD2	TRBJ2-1	TGTGCCAGCAGCTTGCCCCTCGGGACTAGCGAAGAGTACAATGAGCAGTTCTTC	CASSLPLGTSEEYNEQFF
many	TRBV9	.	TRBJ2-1	TGTGCCAGCAGCCCCCGAAGCTACAATGAGCAGTTCTTC	CASSPRSYNEQFF
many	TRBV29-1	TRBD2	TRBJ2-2	TGCAGCGCCCGACTAGCCGCATTCACCGGGGAGCTGTTTTTT	CSARLAAFTGELFF
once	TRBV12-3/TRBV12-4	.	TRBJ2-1	TGTGCCAGCAGCAATGGGGCTCTCGACGGCGTCTACAATGAGCAGTTCTTC	CASSNGALDGVYNEQFF
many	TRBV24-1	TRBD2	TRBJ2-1	TGTGCCACCAGTAGGACTAGCGGGAGTGAGGACAATGAGCAGTTCTTC	CATSRTSGSEDNEQFF
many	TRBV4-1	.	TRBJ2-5	TGCGCCAGCAGCCAAGATTCAGGGTTCCAAGAGACCCAGTACTTC	CASSQDSGFQETQYF
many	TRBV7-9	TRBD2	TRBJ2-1	TGTGCCAGCAGCGGACTAGCGGGGCCCTCCTACAATGAGCAGTTCTTC	CASSGLAGPSYNEQFF
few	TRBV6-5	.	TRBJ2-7	TGTGCCAGCAGTTACGTAGCTGGAGAAAGGTACGAGCAGTACTTC	CASSYVAGERYEQYF
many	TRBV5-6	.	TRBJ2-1	TGTGCCAGCAGCTTGGAGTACTTGGTCGGGAATGAGCAGTTCTTC	CASSLEYLVGNEQFF
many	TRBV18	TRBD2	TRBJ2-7	TGTGCCAGCTCACCCCAGCGGGAGAGTTCCTACGAGCAGTACTTC	CASSPQRESSYEQYF
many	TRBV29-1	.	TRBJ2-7	TGCAGCGTTGACAGACTCTACGAGCAGTACTTC	CSVDRLYEQYF
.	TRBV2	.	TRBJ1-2	TGTGCCAGCAGAGAGTACAGATCAGCTAACTATGGCTACACCTTC	CASREYRSANYGYTF
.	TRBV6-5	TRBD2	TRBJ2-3	TGTGCCAGCAGTTACTCGATAGCGGGAGGGACAGATACGCAGTATTTT	CASSYSIAGGTDTQYF
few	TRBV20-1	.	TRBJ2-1	TGCAGTGCTGAAACCCCCGGGGCCGAGACCTACAATGAGCAGTTCTTC	CSAETPGAETYNEQFF
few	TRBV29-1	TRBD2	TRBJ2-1	TGCAGCGTTGAAGAGGGTAGCGGGAGAGTTAATGAGCAGTTCTTC	CSVEEGSGRVNEQFF